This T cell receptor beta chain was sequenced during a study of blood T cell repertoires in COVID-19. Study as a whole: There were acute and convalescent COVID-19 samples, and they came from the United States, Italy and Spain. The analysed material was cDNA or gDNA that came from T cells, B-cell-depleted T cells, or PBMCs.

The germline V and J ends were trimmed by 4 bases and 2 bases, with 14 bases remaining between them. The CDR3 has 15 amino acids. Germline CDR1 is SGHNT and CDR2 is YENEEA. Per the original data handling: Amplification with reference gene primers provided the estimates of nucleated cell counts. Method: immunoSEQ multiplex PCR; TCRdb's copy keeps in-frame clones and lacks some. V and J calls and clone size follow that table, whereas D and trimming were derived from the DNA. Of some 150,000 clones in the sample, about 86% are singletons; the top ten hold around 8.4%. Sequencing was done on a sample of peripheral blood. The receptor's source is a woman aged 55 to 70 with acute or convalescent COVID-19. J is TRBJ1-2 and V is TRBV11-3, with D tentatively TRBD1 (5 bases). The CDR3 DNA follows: TGTGCCAGCAGCTCCAGGCCAGGGAAAAACTATGGCTACACCTTC. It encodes CASSSRPGKNYGYTF.